The subject of this entry is one T cell receptor beta chain. The antigen remains unidentified. Expressed TCRB transcripts were sequenced, since all the RNA that had been isolated was reverse transcribed. Clones were sequenced by immunoSEQ multiplex PCR, and TCRdb holds only the in-frame ones, with some missing. The profile shows some 350,000 clones, about 13% of them singletons. The data were taken from a study of beta chain features in type 1 diabetes. Study summary: Researchers looked at some 110 million sorted cells across all samples.

Study outcomes and limitations: Junctions at VDJ sites from type 1 diabetes patients had fewer insertions and more deletions. Moderate yet significant TCRB CDR3 shortening was seen in Type 1 diabetes patients in all four CD4+ subsets. PCR could preferentially amplify shorter templates, alike in patients and controls.

Trimming cost V 4 bases and J 0 bases, with 9 bases left between them. From germline, CDR1 is SEHNR and CDR2 FQNEAQ (reference sequence). The CDR3 covers 15 residues. The TCR was taken from a woman aged 18 to 35 with type 1 diabetes. This rearrangement joins TRBV7-9 to TRBJ2-2; possible D gene TRBD2, 6 bases. The sequenced material came from naive CD4+ T cells from blood. CDR3 coding DNA: TGTGCCAGCAGCTCCGGAGGGACGAACACCGGGGAGCTGTTTTTT. As protein: CASSSGGTNTGELFF.